The 15 T cell receptor beta chains reported below all come from one sample, sequenced in a study of identical twins. TCRdb itself ran the 5' RACE reads through MiXCR, one entry per CDR3 protein. The profile shows around 280,000 distinct CDR3 sequences, about 8.3% of them singletons. These data were likewise used in another study, on yellow fever vaccine responses in identical twins.

Sequences were obtained from memory (CD45RO+) T cells sorted from blood. The source of these receptors is a woman aged 18-29 years in good health.

A few counts support this clonotype. The rearrangement uses TRBV6-2 or TRBV6-3 and TRBJ2-1, with D tentatively TRBD2 (6 bases). Germline CDR1 and CDR2: MNHEY and SVGEGT. The CDR3 has 17 residues. V was trimmed by 0 bases and J by 8 bases, leaving 20 bases between them. The CDR3 DNA is TGTGCCAGCAGTTACTCAGCCCTACGGGGAGGCGAGTATGAGCAGTTCTTC. Protein: CASSYSALRGGEYEQFF.

This clonotype was seen repeatedly, ten times or more. The gene calls are TRBV5-1 and TRBJ2-7; TRBD1 aligns across 8 bases. After removal of 0 bases from V and 4 bases from J, the junction contained 3 bases not matched to a gene. The length of the CDR3 is 14 residues. Looked up from germline, CDR1 is SGHRS and CDR2 is YFSETQ. The CDR3 sequence is CASSLVGQGYEQYV. CDR3 DNA sequence: TGCGCCAGCAGCTTGGTAGGACAGGGTTACGAGCAGTACGTC.

This chain joins TRBV28 and TRBJ1-1; TRBD1 is a possible D gene (5 bases). The CDR3 has 16 residues. The germline gives CDR1 MDHEN, CDR2 SYDVKM. V shed 7 bases and J shed 1 base, with 19 bases lying between them. CDR3 nucleotides: TGTGCCAGCACTCTTGGGGCTTGGACGGGGAACACTGAAGCTTTCTTT. Translation gives CASTLGAWTGNTEAFF.

This clonotype was counted ten times or more. The rearrangement links TRBV2 to TRBJ2-1; TRBD1 aligns across 9 bases. The CDR3 contains 14 residues. CDR1 and CDR2 (germline): SNHLY, FYNNEI. J lost 6 bases, V lost 5 bases, and 5 bases had no gene match. The CDR3 nucleotides read TGTGCCAGCAGTACGGGACAGGGTGTCAATGAGCAGTTCTTC. Translated, it gives CASSTGQGVNEQFF.

For the CDR3, the DNA is TGTGCCAGCAGCCAAGATGGGTCTGGGGCCAACGTCCTGACTTTC. Translating it yields CASSQDGSGANVLTF. The V and J genes are TRBV4-2 and TRBJ2-6; D is ambiguous. Germline lookup yields CDR1 LGHNA and CDR2 YNFKEQ. The CDR3 extends over 15 amino acids. Deletions cut 0 bases from V and 1 base from J, with 4 bases between.

Many counts were recorded for this clonotype. The chain combines TRBV3-1 with TRBJ2-1; D is perhaps TRBD1 (5 bases). The CDR3 consists of 15 residues. Trimming cost V 1 base and J 0 bases, with 7 bases left between them. CDR1 is LGHDT, CDR2 YNNKEL, per germline (reference sequence). This CDR3 reads CASSQAGLSYNEQFF. The CDR3 coding sequence is TGTGCCAGCAGCCAAGCAGGGCTCTCCTACAATGAGCAGTTCTTC.

This clonotype showed up many times. V usage is TRBV12-3 or TRBV12-4 and J usage is TRBJ1-4; TRBD1 matches 9 bases. V was pared by 0 bases and J by 7 bases, with 9 bases of the junction left unmatched. CDR3 length: 17 amino acids. The CDR3 DNA follows: TGTGCCAGCAGTTTAGCGATCACAGGGGGCATCGGTGAAAAACTGTTTTTT. It encodes CASSLAITGGIGEKLFF.

The chain links TRBV3-1 to TRBJ2-7; D is unresolved. Trimming took 3 bases from V and 3 from J, leaving 18 bases between them. CDR3 size: 16 residues. Looked up from germline, CDR1 is LGHDT and CDR2 is YNNKEL (reference sequence). For the CDR3, the DNA is TGTGCCAGCAGCCAGGTTTTTACAACCAGCAGCTACGAGCAGTACTTC. Amino acid sequence: CASSQVFTTSSYEQYF.

The chain uses TRBV19 and TRBJ2-1, with D unclear. The CDR3 spans 15 residues. V was cut by 4 bases and J by 0 bases, with 10 bases left in between. CDR1 LNHDA and CDR2 SQIVND come from the germline V gene (reference sequence). The CDR3 nucleotides read TGTGCCAGTAGTAGAGAACGGAGCTCCTACAATGAGCAGTTCTTC. Its translation is CASSRERSSYNEQFF.

The rearrangement uses TRBV3-1 and TRBJ2-4; tentatively, D is TRBD2 (6 bases). The CDR3 runs 15 residues. Trimming shortened V by 1 base and J by 7 bases, and 14 bases separated the two germline ends. Germline V gives CDR1 LGHDT, CDR2 YNNKEL (reference sequence). The CDR3 sequence is CASSQVGGEKNIQYF. For the CDR3, the DNA is TGTGCCAGCAGCCAAGTAGGAGGGGAGAAGAACATTCAGTACTTC. The complete variable domain, with remaining parts taken from reference TRBV3-1 and TRBJ2-4, reads DTAVSQTPKYLVTQMGNDKSIKCEQNLGHDTMYWYKQDSKKFLKIMFSYNNKELIINETVPNRFSPKSPDKAHLNLHINSLELGDSAVYFCASSQVGGEKNIQYFGAGTRLSVL.

This clonotype has just a few counts. The chain is built from TRBV19 and TRBJ2-3; 9 bases are shared with TRBD1. CDR1 is LNHDA and CDR2 is SQIVND in the germline V gene (reference sequence). This CDR3 has 15 residues. V shed 4 bases, J shed 2 bases, and the junction held 4 bases outside the gene matches. The CDR3, as DNA: TGTGCCAGTAGTACAAACAGGGGGCCCACAGATACGCAGTATTTT. This gives the protein CASSTNRGPTDTQYF.

This clonotype appeared many times. This chain links TRBV15 with TRBJ1-5; no firm D call. Germline loops: CDR1 LNHNV, CDR2 YYDKDF (reference sequence). Trimming removed 2 bases from V and 2 bases from J, with 7 bases in between. The CDR3 spans 14 residues. The CDR3 loop is CATSRRGGNQPQHF. The CDR3 DNA is TGTGCCACCAGCAGACGTGGAGGCAATCAGCCCCAGCATTTT.

This clonotype was recorded at least ten times. V and J are TRBV7-2 and TRBJ1-4, with TRBD1 matching 8 bases. Germline loops: CDR1 SGHTA, CDR2 FQGNSA. The V and J ends lost 1 base and 6 bases, in that order; junction bases with no gene match: 4. The CDR3 runs to 15 residues. CDR3 bases: TGTGCCAGCAGCTTAGTCTCGGGACAGGATGAAAAACTGTTTTTT. As protein: CASSLVSGQDEKLFF.

This clonotype was picked up many times. The rearrangement uses TRBV3-1 and TRBJ2-1, with 7 nucleotides matching TRBD1. Per the germline V gene, CDR1 is LGHDT and CDR2 is YNNKEL (reference sequence). The V and J ends lost 4 bases and 0 bases, in that order; junction bases with no gene match: 9. This CDR3 comprises 17 residues. This CDR3 reads CASSPYRGLSSYNEQFF. DNA for the CDR3: TGTGCCAGCAGCCCCTACAGGGGTCTTAGCTCCTACAATGAGCAGTTCTTC.

The chain recombines TRBV11-2 with TRBJ1-4; D is unclear. Germline V gene sequence: CDR1 SGHAT, CDR2 FQNNGV. The CDR3 sequence is 15 residues long. The germline V and J ends were trimmed by 9 bases and 2 bases, with 16 bases remaining between them. This CDR3 is CASSRLMDTNEKLFF. The CDR3 DNA follows: TGTGCCAGTAGCAGATTAATGGACACTAATGAAAAACTGTTTTTT.